This T cell receptor (beta chain) is from a study of shared clonotypes between healthy human individuals. V was pared by 6 bases and J by 4 bases, with 18 bases between. The CDR3 covers 16 residues. Per germline, CDR1 MNHNY and CDR2 SVGAGI (reference sequence). Sequencing was performed with immunoSEQ multiplex PCR; in TCRdb, only in-frame clones are kept and a portion is missing. The sample lists about 1 million clones; under 80% were seen once. Comments on this clone: Its specificity is not known.

General study points: Roughly 5.3% of naive CD4 clonotypes were common to a few donors. Sampling covered nothing but blood. Tissue TCR repertoires likely differ from those found in blood.

Naive CD4+ cells were CD45RA-selected; the remaining cells were memory. This clonotype was obtained from a man aged 18 to 30 in good health. The chain combines TRBV6-6 with TRBJ2-2; perhaps TRBD2 as D (5 bases). The sequenced sample was memory CD4+ T cells sorted from blood. Indicated subset: CD45RA-negative fraction. CDR3 coding DNA: TGTGCCAGCAGGCCCGGGTCTTCTGGGAGCACCGGGGAGCTGTTTTTT. Protein product: CASRPGSSGSTGELFF.